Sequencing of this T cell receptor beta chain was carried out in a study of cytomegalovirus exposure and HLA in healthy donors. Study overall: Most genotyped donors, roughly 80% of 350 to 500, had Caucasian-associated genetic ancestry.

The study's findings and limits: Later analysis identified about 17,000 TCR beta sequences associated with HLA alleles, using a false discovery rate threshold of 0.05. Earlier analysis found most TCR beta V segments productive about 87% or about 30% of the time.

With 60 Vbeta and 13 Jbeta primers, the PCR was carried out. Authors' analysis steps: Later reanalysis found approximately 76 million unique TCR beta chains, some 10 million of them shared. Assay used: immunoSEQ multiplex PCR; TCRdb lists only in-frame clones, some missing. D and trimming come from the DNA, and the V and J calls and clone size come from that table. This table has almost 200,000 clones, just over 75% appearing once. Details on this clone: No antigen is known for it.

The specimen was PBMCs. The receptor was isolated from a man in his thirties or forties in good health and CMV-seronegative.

CDR3 bases: TGTGCCAGCAGCTTTTTGAACCGACAGGGTCTAGCCAAAAACATTCAGTACTTC. Translation: CASSFLNRQGLAKNIQYF. The chain links TRBV7-9 to TRBJ2-4; 7 bases are a match to TRBD1. The CDR3 length is 18 residues. In germline, CDR1 is SEHNR, CDR2 FQNEAQ (reference sequence). V gave up 3 bases and J gave up 0 bases; unmatched junction bases: 11.